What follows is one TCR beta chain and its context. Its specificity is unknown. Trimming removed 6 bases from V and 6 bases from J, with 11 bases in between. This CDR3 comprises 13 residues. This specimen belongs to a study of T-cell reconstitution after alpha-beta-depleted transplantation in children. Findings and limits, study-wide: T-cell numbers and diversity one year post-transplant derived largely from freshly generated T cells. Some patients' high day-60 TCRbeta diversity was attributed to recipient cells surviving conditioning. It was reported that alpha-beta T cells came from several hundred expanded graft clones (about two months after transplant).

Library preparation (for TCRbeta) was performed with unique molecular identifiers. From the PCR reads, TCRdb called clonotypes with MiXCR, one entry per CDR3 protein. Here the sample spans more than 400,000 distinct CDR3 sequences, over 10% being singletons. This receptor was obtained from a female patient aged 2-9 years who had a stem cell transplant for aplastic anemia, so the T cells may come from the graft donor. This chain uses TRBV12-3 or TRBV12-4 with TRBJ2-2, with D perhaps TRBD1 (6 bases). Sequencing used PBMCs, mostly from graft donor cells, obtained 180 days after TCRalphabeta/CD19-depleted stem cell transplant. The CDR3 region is CASSNRAAGELFF. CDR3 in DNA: TGTGCCAGCAGCAACAGGGCCGCCGGGGAGCTGTTTTTT.